The rows below give T cell receptor beta chains drawn from one sample of a study of T-cell memory formation after mild COVID-19. TCRdb reprocessed the 5' RACE reads with MiXCR, giving one entry per CDR3 protein. Among 150,000 or so distinct CDR3 sequences listed, roughly 12% were seen once. The sequencing sample was made of PBMCs or a T cell subset sorted from them (not recorded which). The receptors shown here come from a man between 18 and 35 years old who had mild COVID-19 (a few samples of this study predate the infection). Cell type and time point are not known. The CDR3 runs from the conserved cysteine through the conserved F or W. D genes are given only for firm matches. The size entry is marked missing in some rows and otherwise reads once, few, many or a size class.

V: TRBV6-5
D: NA
size: NA
J: TRBJ1-3
DNA: TGTGCCAGCAGTTACCTGGAGGAGTACTTCTCTGGAAACACCATATATTTT
CDR3: CASSYLEEYFSGNTIYF

V: TRBV12-3/TRBV12-4
D: NA
size: NA
J: TRBJ2-3
DNA: TGTGCCAGCAAGCCCCGGGGCCATAGGGCAGATACGCAGTATTTT
CDR3: CASKPRGHRADTQYF

V: TRBV7-9
D: TRBD2
size: few
J: TRBJ2-3
DNA: TGTGCCAGCAGCCCCGGGGGGGCTTTTACAGATACGCAGTATTTT
CDR3: CASSPGGAFTDTQYF

V: TRBV27
D: NA
size: NA
J: TRBJ2-7
DNA: TGTGCCAGCAGTTCGGGACAATACTACGAGCAGTACTTC
CDR3: CASSSGQYYEQYF

V: TRBV5-1
D: TRBD2
size: few
J: TRBJ2-3
DNA: TGCGCCAGCAGCTTCGGACTAGCGGGGGGCATAGATACGCAGTATTTT
CDR3: CASSFGLAGGIDTQYF

V: TRBV12-3/TRBV12-4
D: TRBD1
size: NA
J: TRBJ1-3
DNA: TGTGCCAGCAGTCAAGATCCCGGAGGCAGGGGGTACACCATATATTTT
CDR3: CASSQDPGGRGYTIYF

V: TRBV6-1
D: TRBD1
size: few
J: TRBJ1-6
DNA: TGTGCCAGCAGTCATACCGGGACAGGGTCACCCCTCCACTTT
CDR3: CASSHTGTGSPLHF

V: TRBV2
D: TRBD1
size: few
J: TRBJ1-2
DNA: TGTGCCAGCAGTTTCGGACAGGGGAATGGCTACACCTTC
CDR3: CASSFGQGNGYTF

V: TRBV9
D: NA
size: few
J: TRBJ2-4
DNA: TGTGCCAGCAGCGTAGCCCCCACTAGCAGCAAAAACATTCAGTACTTC
CDR3: CASSVAPTSSKNIQYF

V: TRBV4-1
D: TRBD2
size: few
J: TRBJ2-5
DNA: TGCGCCAGCAGCCAAGAAGTGATCGGCGGGGGGGAGCAAGAGACCCAGTACTTC
CDR3: CASSQEVIGGGEQETQYF

V: TRBV7-2
D: NA
size: NA
J: TRBJ1-2
DNA: TGTGCCAGCAGCGTTAACGCCGGCTATGGCTACACCTTC
CDR3: CASSVNAGYGYTF

V: TRBV12-5
D: NA
size: once
J: TRBJ2-6
DNA: TGTGCTAGTGGTTTCATAGGCATCGGGTCTGGGGCCAACGTCCTGACTTTC
CDR3: CASGFIGIGSGANVLTF

V: TRBV4-1
D: TRBD2
size: few
J: TRBJ2-3
DNA: TGCGCCAGCAGCCTTCAGCGGGGGACTAGCACAGATACGCAGTATTTT
CDR3: CASSLQRGTSTDTQYF

V: TRBV16
D: NA
size: NA
J: TRBJ2-1
DNA: TGTGCCAGCAGCGTGGGGGGACCCAAACTGTTC
CDR3: CASSVGGPKLF

V: TRBV7-2
D: NA
size: few
J: TRBJ2-5
DNA: TGTGCCAGCAGCTTAGAGACACAGGAAGAGACCCAGTACTTC
CDR3: CASSLETQEETQYF

V: TRBV3-1
D: NA
size: NA
J: TRBJ2-1
DNA: TGTGCCAGCAGCCCGGGGACCAGGCACAATGAGCAGTTCTTC
CDR3: CASSPGTRHNEQFF

V: TRBV6-2/TRBV6-3
D: NA
size: NA
J: TRBJ1-5
DNA: TGTGCCAGCAGTTACGGGCGGAACAATCAGCCCCAGCATTTT
CDR3: CASSYGRNNQPQHF

V: TRBV4-3
D: NA
size: few
J: TRBJ2-5
DNA: TGCGCCAGCAGCCAGGGGCGTCGGGTCGATCAAGAGACCCAGTACTTC
CDR3: CASSQGRRVDQETQYF

V: TRBV27
D: NA
size: NA
J: TRBJ1-1
DNA: TGTGCCAGCAGGCGCCATGATGAAGCTTTCTTT
CDR3: CASRRHDEAFF

V: TRBV4-1
D: NA
size: many
J: TRBJ2-5
DNA: TGCGCCAGCAGCCAAGGGAACGGGGCAGAGACCCAGTACTTC
CDR3: CASSQGNGAETQYF

V: TRBV7-9
D: TRBD2
size: NA
J: TRBJ2-1
DNA: TGTGCCAGCAGCCTTGGACTAGCATCGGCCAATGAGCAGTTCTTC
CDR3: CASSLGLASANEQFF

V: TRBV5-1
D: NA
size: many
J: TRBJ2-5
DNA: TGCGCCAGCAGCTTGGTTCCCCCCGGGGAGACCCAGTACTTC
CDR3: CASSLVPPGETQYF

V: TRBV12-2
D: NA
size: few
J: TRBJ2-6
DNA: TGTGCAAGTCGCCCCCGAGGAGGTGGCTCCCCTGGGGCCAACGTCCTGACTTTC
CDR3: CASRPRGGGSPGANVLTF

V: TRBV5-1
D: NA
size: many
J: TRBJ2-5
DNA: TGCGCCAGCAGCCGGGCGGCCGGGGTGGAGACCCAGTACTTC
CDR3: CASSRAAGVETQYF

V: TRBV6-2/TRBV6-3
D: TRBD1
size: few
J: TRBJ1-6
DNA: TGTGCCAGCAGTCAACGACAGGGGGCAATTGATTCACCCCTCCACTTT
CDR3: CASSQRQGAIDSPLHF

V: TRBV7-2
D: NA
size: few
J: TRBJ2-3
DNA: TGTGCCAGCAGCTCCGCTTGGATGAACCGAGGCACAGATACGCAGTATTTT
CDR3: CASSSAWMNRGTDTQYF

V: TRBV7-2
D: NA
size: few
J: TRBJ2-3
DNA: TGTGCCAGCAGCTTAGAAGGGATGGATACGCAGTATTTT
CDR3: CASSLEGMDTQYF

V: TRBV19
D: NA
size: NA
J: TRBJ2-1
DNA: TGTGCCAGTAGTATTGGAGGCTACTTCAACAATGAGCAGTTCTTC
CDR3: CASSIGGYFNNEQFF

V: TRBV12-3/TRBV12-4
D: NA
size: few
J: TRBJ1-1
DNA: TGTGCCAGCAGTACAGCGGTTTCTGAAGCTTTCTTT
CDR3: CASSTAVSEAFF

V: TRBV5-1
D: NA
size: once
J: TRBJ2-1
DNA: TGCGCCAGCAGCTTTCGGCCTCTCGATGAGCAGTTCTTC
CDR3: CASSFRPLDEQFF

V: TRBV3-1
D: NA
size: NA
J: TRBJ1-3
DNA: TGTGCCAGCAGCCAAGGCGGAGGAGGAAACACCATATATTTT
CDR3: CASSQGGGGNTIYF

V: TRBV20-1
D: NA
size: few
J: TRBJ1-1
DNA: TGCAGTGCTAGAGAAGGGGCTGGCACTGAAGCTTTCTTT
CDR3: CSAREGAGTEAFF

V: TRBV18
D: TRBD1
size: few
J: TRBJ2-3
DNA: TGTGCCAGCTCAACCCAGGGGGCGAGTACAGATACGCAGTATTTT
CDR3: CASSTQGASTDTQYF

V: TRBV12-3/TRBV12-4
D: NA
size: many
J: TRBJ1-4
DNA: TGTGCCAGCAGTTTACGGGGAACTAATGAAAAACTGTTTTTT
CDR3: CASSLRGTNEKLFF

V: TRBV7-6
D: NA
size: NA
J: TRBJ2-4
DNA: TGTGCCAGCAGCCCCTCTCTAGCCAAAAACATTCAGTACTTC
CDR3: CASSPSLAKNIQYF

V: TRBV9
D: NA
size: few
J: TRBJ1-1
DNA: TGTGCCAGCAGCTCCCTCGCGACTGAAGCTTTCTTT
CDR3: CASSSLATEAFF

V: TRBV10-2
D: TRBD1
size: NA
J: TRBJ1-2
DNA: TGCGCCAGCAGTGAGCCAGGACAGGGGGGCTCTGGCTACACCTTC
CDR3: CASSEPGQGGSGYTF

V: TRBV6-5
D: NA
size: few
J: TRBJ1-2
DNA: TGTGCCAGCAGTTCGGGGGCCCTCTATGGCTACACCTTC
CDR3: CASSSGALYGYTF

V: TRBV7-9
D: NA
size: NA
J: TRBJ2-4
DNA: TGTGCCAGCAGCTTCGAGGGAATAAACATTCAGTACTTC
CDR3: CASSFEGINIQYF

V: TRBV20-1
D: NA
size: NA
J: TRBJ2-7
DNA: TGCAGTGCTAGCTCCACCGTACTGCGGGCCGAGCAGTACTTC
CDR3: CSASSTVLRAEQYF

V: TRBV20-1
D: NA
size: many
J: TRBJ2-7
DNA: TGCAGTGCTAGGCGGGACAGTGCAACCTACGAGCAGTACTTC
CDR3: CSARRDSATYEQYF

V: TRBV10-3
D: NA
size: many
J: TRBJ2-5
DNA: TGTGCCATCAGTGAGGTTTCTGAGACCCAGTACTTC
CDR3: CAISEVSETQYF

V: TRBV6-5
D: NA
size: NA
J: TRBJ1-1
DNA: TGTGCCAGCAGTTACTCGGGAAGGACATCGATGAACACTGAAGCTTTCTTT
CDR3: CASSYSGRTSMNTEAFF

V: TRBV7-9
D: TRBD2
size: many
J: TRBJ2-3
DNA: TGTGCCAGCAGCCCCAAGGGTAGCGGGGGCGCCGGGGGAGATACGCAGTATTTT
CDR3: CASSPKGSGGAGGDTQYF

V: TRBV7-2
D: TRBD1
size: few
J: TRBJ2-7
DNA: TGTGCCAGCAGGCAGACAGGGTCCTACGAGCAGTACTTC
CDR3: CASRQTGSYEQYF

V: TRBV10-3
D: TRBD1
size: few
J: TRBJ2-6
DNA: TGTGCCATCACCCCAGGGGGCGATGGGGCCAACGTCCTGACTTTC
CDR3: CAITPGGDGANVLTF

V: TRBV5-1
D: NA
size: many
J: TRBJ2-7
DNA: TGCGCCAGCAGCCGGCTAGACAGCTCCTACGAGCAGTACTTC
CDR3: CASSRLDSSYEQYF

V: TRBV2
D: NA
size: once
J: TRBJ2-5
DNA: TGTGCCAGCAGTACAGAGACCCAGTACTTC
CDR3: CASSTETQYF

V: TRBV4-3
D: NA
size: NA
J: TRBJ2-6
DNA: TGCGCCAGCAGCCAAGGGTGGCAGGCTGGAGCTGGGGCCAACGTCCTGACTTTC
CDR3: CASSQGWQAGAGANVLTF

V: TRBV20-1
D: TRBD2
size: NA
J: TRBJ2-3
DNA: TGCAGTGCTAGAGCTGGCGGGGGGTACACAGATACGCAGTATTTT
CDR3: CSARAGGGYTDTQYF

V: TRBV20-1
D: NA
size: many
J: TRBJ1-1
DNA: TGCAGTGCTAGAGTCGGGGGCGCCAACACTGAAGCTTTCTTT
CDR3: CSARVGGANTEAFF

V: TRBV7-9
D: NA
size: NA
J: TRBJ2-1
DNA: TGTGCCAGCACACTATACATAGCGGATCAGTTCTTC
CDR3: CASTLYIADQFF

V: TRBV4-1
D: TRBD1
size: many
J: TRBJ2-4
DNA: TGCGCCAGCAGCGCGGGTCCAGGGGGCGCGGACATTCAGTACTTC
CDR3: CASSAGPGGADIQYF

V: TRBV4-2
D: NA
size: NA
J: TRBJ2-3
DNA: TGTGCCAGCAGCCAGAAAGAAGTAGCGTCGGGAGATACGCAGTATTTT
CDR3: CASSQKEVASGDTQYF

V: TRBV12-3/TRBV12-4
D: TRBD1
size: NA
J: TRBJ1-5
DNA: TGTGCCAGCAGTGGGGGGGGGACAGCTAATCAGCCCCAGCATTTT
CDR3: CASSGGGTANQPQHF